The rows below give T cell receptor beta chains drawn from one sample of a study of neoadjuvant anti-PD-1 for oral cavity cancer. Assay: immunoSEQ multiplex PCR; the TCRdb copy retains only in-frame clones and omits some. Of approximately 12,000 clones listed, more than 55% are singletons. The sample here was tumor tissue, taken before nivolumab (anti-PD-1) treatment. The receptor source for this set is a person between 35 and 79 years old with oral cavity squamous cell carcinoma. CDR3s include the opening cysteine and the closing phenylalanine or tryptophan. A D gene is named only where the DNA matches it firmly. Not every row has a clone size; where given, it reads once, few, many or a size class.

clone size	D gene	V gene	J gene	CDR3 DNA	CDR3 protein
.	TRBD1	TRBV7-9	TRBJ1-1	TGTGCCAGCAGCTGGGCCCACAGGGGTCTGAACACTGAAGCTTTCTTT	CASSWAHRGLNTEAFF
.	.	TRBV10-3	TRBJ2-1	TGTGCCATCAGTGAGTCGACAGTCTCCTACAATGAGCAGTTCTTC	CAISESTVSYNEQFF
.	TRBD1	TRBV30	TRBJ1-1	TGTGCCTGGAGTGCCCGGGGGTCTGGACAGGGGCGAATGGGCACTGAAGCTTTCTTT	CAWSARGSGQGRMGTEAFF
once	TRBD1	TRBV13	TRBJ1-4	TGTGCCAGCACCCGGACAGGGGGAAAAGTGGGTGAAAAACTGTTTTTT	CASTRTGGKVGEKLFF
.	.	TRBV5-1	TRBJ2-7	TGCGCCAGCAGAGAGCGGGACAGCCTCTACGAGCAGTACTTC	CASRERDSLYEQYF
.	.	TRBV10-1	TRBJ1-3	TGCGCCAGCCGGCCTGACGCGGGTGGAAACACCATATATTTT	CASRPDAGGNTIYF
few	.	TRBV29-1	TRBJ2-5	TGCAGCGTTGATGGGTGGCAAGAGACCCAGTACTTC	CSVDGWQETQYF
.	TRBD1	TRBV7-9	TRBJ1-1	TGTGCCAGCAGAAATCCCCGGACAGGGAGCACTGAAGCTTTCTTT	CASRNPRTGSTEAFF
.	.	TRBV7-3	TRBJ1-1	TGTGCCAGCAGCTTGGAGGGATGGACTGAAGCTTTCTTT	CASSLEGWTEAFF
.	TRBD1	TRBV6-5	TRBJ1-1	TGTGCCAGCAGTTGGGGGACAGCTAACACTGAAGCTTTCTTT	CASSWGTANTEAFF
.	.	TRBV6-5	TRBJ2-3	TGTGCCAGCTGTAGGGGTGGGACAGATACGCAGTATTTT	CASCRGGTDTQYF
few	.	TRBV6-1	TRBJ1-1	TGTGCCAGCAGTTCAGGGCGCCCGAACACTGAAGCTTTCTTT	CASSSGRPNTEAFF
few	TRBD1	TRBV19	TRBJ2-2	TGTGCCAGTAGTGTGGGACAGTATAACACCGGGGAGCTGTTTTTT	CASSVGQYNTGELFF
medium-sized	.	TRBV10-2	TRBJ1-1	TGCGCCTCCTCACGGATGAACACTGAAGCTTTCTTT	CASSRMNTEAFF
.	TRBD1	TRBV7-9	TRBJ2-1	TGTGCCAGCAGCTTGAGGACAGGGGGGGTAAAGGATGAGCAGTTCTTC	CASSLRTGGVKDEQFF
.	.	TRBV21-1	TRBJ1-1	TGTGCCAGCAGCAAAGAGGTCGGACGGCCGAACACTGAAGCTTTCTTT	CASSKEVGRPNTEAFF
.	.	TRBV5-1	TRBJ1-1	TGCGCCAGCAGCTTGGCCCAGGGGTTGAGCACTGAAGCTTTCTTT	CASSLAQGLSTEAFF
medium-sized	.	TRBV7-9	TRBJ1-5	TGTGCCAGCACCGACATCGGGGGTTACGATCAGCCCCAGCATTTT	CASTDIGGYDQPQHF
.	.	TRBV19	TRBJ1-5	TGTGCCAGTAGGACCACCTTAGGGAACAATCAGCCCCAGCATTTT	CASRTTLGNNQPQHF
few	.	TRBV20-1	TRBJ2-7	TGCAGTGCTAGCGGGTCCTACGAGCAGTACTTC	CSASGSYEQYF
.	TRBD2	TRBV14	TRBJ2-3	TGTGCCAGCAGCCAAGGACTAGCGGGTAGCACAGATACGCAGTATTTT	CASSQGLAGSTDTQYF
.	.	TRBV5-1	TRBJ2-5	TGCGCCAGCAGCCCCTCGGCAGGGCTTGAGACCCAGTACTTC	CASSPSAGLETQYF
.	.	TRBV27	TRBJ2-3	TGTGCCAGCAGTTTAACGGGCACAGATACGCAGTATTTT	CASSLTGTDTQYF
.	.	TRBV10-3	TRBJ2-3	TGTGCCATCAGTGGGACAAATTCAGATACGCAGTATTTT	CAISGTNSDTQYF
.	TRBD1	TRBV6-5	TRBJ1-1	TGTGCCAGCAGGGGACAGGGTTGGGGGAACACTGAAGCTTTCTTT	CASRGQGWGNTEAFF
.	TRBD2	TRBV28	TRBJ2-7	TGTGCCAGCAGCTACCTACTAGCGGGAGGGCTCGAGCAGTACTTC	CASSYLLAGGLEQYF